The next 23 T cell receptor beta chains were all read from a single sample in a study of blood T cell repertoires in COVID-19. Assay used: immunoSEQ multiplex PCR; TCRdb lists only in-frame clones, some missing. Of approximately 150,000 clones listed, roughly 87% were seen once; the top ten hold less than 0.95%. The sequenced sample consisted of peripheral blood. The receptors derive from a woman aged 50 to 65 with acute or convalescent COVID-19.

This sequence joins TRBV3-1 (or the pseudogene TRBV3-2) and TRBJ2-7; tentatively, D is TRBD2 (5 bases). CDR3 size: 13 residues. Germline CDR1 reads LGHDT; CDR2 reads YNNKEL (reference sequence). V shed 4 bases and J shed 3 bases, with 10 bases lying between them. The CDR3 DNA follows: TGTGCCAGCAGCCCACGGACTGGCTACGAGCAGTACTTC. This sequence encodes CASSPRTGYEQYF.

The V call is TRBV13, the J call TRBJ1-3, with D perhaps TRBD1 (6 bases). The germline V and J ends were trimmed by 8 bases and 0 bases, with 20 bases remaining between them. Per the germline V gene, CDR1 is PRHDT and CDR2 is FYEKMQ (reference sequence). There are 17 residues in the CDR3. The CDR3 region has the DNA TGTGCCAGCCGCCAGGGGACCTCAACTCTCTCTGGAAACACCATATATTTT. This codes for CASRQGTSTLSGNTIYF.

This sequence joins TRBV5-1 and TRBJ2-5; TRBD1 is a possible D gene (6 bases). V lost 3 bases, J lost 1 base, and 10 bases lay in between. From germline, CDR1 is SGHRS and CDR2 YFSETQ. The CDR3 totals 14 residues. This CDR3 is CASSSLGAQETQYF. DNA of the CDR3: TGCGCCAGCAGCTCTTTGGGGGCCCAAGAGACCCAGTACTTC.

The rearrangement links TRBV7-9 to TRBJ1-4; the D gene is possibly TRBD1 (5 bases). V lost 5 bases to trimming and J lost 8 bases, with 9 bases between them. The germline gives CDR1 SEHNR, CDR2 FQNEAQ (reference sequence). The CDR3 runs to 12 residues. The CDR3 DNA reads TGTGCCAGCAGCCCTGGGGGGGAAAAACTGTTTTTT. Its translation is CASSPGGEKLFF.

A single count supports this clone. The same CDR3 also results from other DNA sequences found in this sample. The chain uses TRBV19 and TRBJ2-7; the D is unclear. This CDR3 is 13 amino acids long. Per the germline V gene, CDR1 is LNHDA and CDR2 is SQIVND (reference sequence). The germline V and J ends were trimmed by 1 base and 1 base, with 5 bases remaining between them. The CDR3 loop reads CASSIASSYEQYF. CDR3 DNA: TGTGCCAGTAGTATAGCTAGTTCCTACGAGCAGTACTTC.

This chain joins TRBV25-1 and TRBJ2-7, with 9 bases aligning to TRBD2. The length of the CDR3 is 15 residues. The V segment lost 3 bases and the J segment 3 bases; nucleotides outside the gene matches: 6. Germline V gene lookup returns CDR1 MGHDK and CDR2 SYGVNS. Here the CDR3 DNA reads TGTGCCAGCAGTGACTCAGCGGGAGGCCTCTACGAGCAGTACTTC. It yields the protein CASSDSAGGLYEQYF.

The CDR3 region has the DNA TGTGCCAGCAGCCAACGGACAGTCTATGGCTACACCTTC. Its translation: CASSQRTVYGYTF. The V and J genes are TRBV3-1 (or the pseudogene TRBV3-2) and TRBJ1-2; the D gene is possibly TRBD1 (6 bases). V dropped 2 bases and J dropped 4 bases, with 8 bases sitting between them. This CDR3 is built from 13 residues. Germline-derived CDR1 and CDR2 are LGHDT and YNNKEL (reference sequence).

The chain is built from TRBV19 and TRBJ2-7, with D tentatively TRBD1 (6 bases). CDR1 and CDR2 from the germline V gene are LNHDA and SQIVND (reference sequence). The CDR3 totals 12 residues. V was cut by 3 bases and J by 5 bases, with 8 bases left in between. As DNA, the CDR3 is TGTGCCAGTAGTATCAGGGGCCACGAGCAGTACTTC. Residues: CASSIRGHEQYF.

The chain uses TRBV30 and TRBJ2-1; D perhaps matches TRBD1 (5 bases). Deletions cut 2 bases from V and 4 bases from J, with 6 bases between. Per germline, CDR1 GTSNPN and CDR2 SVGIG (reference sequence). This CDR3 contains 12 residues. CDR3 sequence reads: CAWSRQYNEQFF. The DNA for the CDR3 is TGTGCCTGGAGTAGACAGTACAATGAGCAGTTCTTC.

The chain links TRBV7-3 to TRBJ1-1; 7 nucleotides align to TRBD1. Germline CDR1 SGHTA, CDR2 FQGTGA. The ends lost 3 bases at V and 1 base at J; junction bases unmatched: 2. This CDR3 comprises 14 residues. The DNA of the CDR3 is TGTGCCAGCAGCTTGGGACAGTCGAACACTGAAGCTTTCTTT. It is translated as CASSLGQSNTEAFF.

This clone was counted once. The V call is TRBV6-4, the J call TRBJ2-2, with TRBD1 as a possible D gene (5 bases). Deletions cut 3 bases from V and 3 bases from J, with 8 bases between. This CDR3 has 14 amino acids. Germline CDR1 is MRHNA and CDR2 is SNTAGT. CDR3 nucleotides: TGTGCCAGCAGTGATAAAGGGGACACCGGGGAGCTGTTTTTT. Residues: CASSDKGDTGELFF.

This chain links TRBV7-3 with TRBJ2-2, with 10 positions matching TRBD2. The CDR3 consists of 16 residues. Trimming cost V 0 bases and J 6 bases; bases outside gene matches: 4. Germline V gene sequence: CDR1 SGHTA, CDR2 FQGTGA. The CDR3, as DNA: TGTGCCAGCAGCTTAACGCTAGCGGGAGATGCCGGGGAGCTGTTTTTT. Translation gives CASSLTLAGDAGELFF.

The rearrangement uses TRBV6-1 and TRBJ1-6; D call uncertain. The CDR3 loop spans 15 amino acids. CDR1 MNHNS and CDR2 SASEGT come from the germline V gene. The V end was cut by 3 bases, the J end by 13 bases, with 19 bases between. Here the CDR3 DNA reads TGTGCCAGCAGTGATCTGGGAGGGCAATTCACCCCCCTCCACTTT. This encodes CASSDLGGQFTPLHF.

The V and J genes are TRBV19 and TRBJ1-2; D remains ambiguous. Germline assignment: CDR1 LNHDA and CDR2 SQIVND (reference sequence). This CDR3 contains 14 residues. The ends were cut back, 4 bases at V and 0 bases at J, with 9 bases in the middle. The CDR3 bases are TGTGCCAGTAGTACGACTGGAGCTAACTATGGCTACACCTTC. Translating gives CASSTTGANYGYTF.

CDR3 loop: CASSLGWPPIYNEQFF. The CDR3 nucleotides are TGTGCCAGCAGCTTAGGATGGCCGCCGATTTACAATGAGCAGTTCTTC. The rearrangement uses TRBV13 and TRBJ2-1; no firm D call. Germline V lookup: CDR1 PRHDT, CDR2 FYEKMQ (reference sequence). V gave up 0 bases and J gave up 4 bases, with 13 bases separating them. The CDR3 is 16 amino acids.

This rearrangement joins TRBV10-3 to TRBJ2-3; 11 bases are a match to TRBD2. This CDR3 is built from 16 residues. Germline values: CDR1 ENHRY, CDR2 SYGVKD. Trimming removed 6 bases from V and 2 bases from J; junction bases left unmatched: 7. CDR3 nucleotides: TGTGCCATCAGGGCCACTAGCGGGGGTCACACAGATACGCAGTATTTT. Residues: CAIRATSGGHTDTQYF.

V usage is TRBV7-8 and J usage is TRBJ2-1; 9 bases align to TRBD1. Trimming took 6 bases from V and 7 from J; bases not matched to a gene: 4. The germline V gene has CDR1 SGHVS and CDR2 FQNEAQ. This CDR3 contains 13 residues. CDR3 region: CASRQDRGNEQFF. DNA for the CDR3: TGTGCCAGCAGACAGGACAGGGGAAATGAGCAGTTCTTC.

This clone was seen a few times. V usage is TRBV9 and J usage is TRBJ1-6; D remains unclear. This CDR3 is built from 15 residues. Looked up from germline, CDR1 is SGDLS and CDR2 is YYNGEE. Between the trimmed V and J ends, which lost 1 base and 8 bases, there was a span of 13 bases. The DNA for the CDR3 is TGTGCCAGCAGCGTATCTGGTGAGCGATATTCACCCCTCCACTTT. It translates to CASSVSGERYSPLHF.

The chain carries TRBV4-1 and TRBJ2-2; D is possibly TRBD1 (7 bases). V was trimmed by 2 bases and J by 3 bases, leaving 16 bases between them. Germline values: CDR1 MGHRA, CDR2 YSYEKL. This CDR3 has 17 residues. The CDR3 protein is CASSQIVQGTYTGELFF. The CDR3 bases are TGCGCCAGCAGCCAAATTGTACAGGGGACTTACACCGGGGAGCTGTTTTTT.

This chain links TRBV11-3 with TRBJ1-1; D unresolved. V dropped 0 bases and J dropped 5 bases, with 13 bases sitting between them. Germline CDR1 SGHNT, CDR2 YENEEA. The CDR3 runs 15 residues. CDR3 residues: CASSLDGRMRTEAFF. Written as DNA, the CDR3 is TGTGCCAGCAGCTTAGATGGCCGGATGAGGACTGAAGCTTTCTTT. The variable domain in full, completed from reference TRBV11-3 and TRBJ1-1, reads EAGVVQSPRYKIIEKKQPVAFWCNPISGHNTLYWYLQNLGQGPELLIRYENEEAVDDSQLPKDRFSAERLKGVDSTLKIQPAELGDSAVYLCASSLDGRMRTEAFFGQGTRLTVV.

In DNA, the CDR3 is TGTGCCATCAGGCGGGACAGCCTTGGAGCTTTCTTT. Amino acids: CAIRRDSLGAFF. The chain uses TRBV10-3 and TRBJ1-1; TRBD1 matches 7 bases. Germline CDR1 ENHRY, CDR2 SYGVKD. J was trimmed by 10 bases and V by 6 bases; bases with no gene match: 8. The CDR3 consists of 12 residues.

This clone was seen once. The genes are TRBV20-1 and TRBJ1-1; 7 bases line up with TRBD1. The CDR3 runs 15 residues. The ends lost 6 bases at V and 0 bases at J; junction bases unmatched: 10. Per germline, CDR1 DFQATT and CDR2 SNEGSKA (reference sequence). CDR3 in amino acids: CSASSGQIMNTEAFF. CDR3 in DNA: TGCAGTGCCAGTTCGGGACAGATCATGAACACTGAAGCTTTCTTT.

The count of this clone is one. This sequence joins TRBV1 and TRBJ2-7; TRBD1 is the table's D call, not checked against the DNA. TRBV1 is tagged as a pseudogene. This CDR3 is built from 14 residues. The CDR3 protein is CTSSQDWPTYEQYF. CDR3 coding DNA: TGCACCAGCAGCCAAGATTGGCCCACCTACGAGCAGTACTTC.